This TCR beta chain was captured in a study of CD4+ T cells in melanoma (dated by TCRdb to about 2022). Background on the whole study: Neoantigen-specific CD4+ T cells in human melanoma were investigated in the study. Broad study findings and their caveats: According to the report, neoantigen-specific CD4+ T cells in melanoma displayed diverse differentiation states. Neoantigen-specific CD4+ T cells were reported to be correlated with the function of CD8+ T cells, macrophages and B cells.

Details on this clone: It has no known antigen specificity. The record has no base qualities; no much larger clone is one base away.

Libraries were prepared through the immunoSEQ multiplex PCR assay. In its TCRdb copy, this immuneACCESS table keeps in-frame sequences only and misses some clones. Where compared with another copy, unresolved V genes explain less than half of these, and the others have no known cause. The sample yields tens of thousands of clones; over 70% were counted once. Of the sample, 3.5% to 4% falls within the top ten clones. Patients with melanoma were used as donors. The CDR3 covers 16 residues, taking in both the cysteine and the phenylalanine. Only the CDR3 DNA stays, 48 bases, in frame from base 1. V is trimmed back by 1 base and J by 4 bases, and the junction contains 7 bases that no gene match accounts for. CDR1 PRHDT and CDR2 FYEKMQ are derived from the germline V gene (reference sequence).

This TCR came from a human donor with melanoma. Recombination connected TRBV13 to TRBJ1-2, and 9 junctional nucleotides match TRBD1. Sequenced: cells from a culture (not recorded whether cultured in vitro). The sequenced DNA is TGTGCCAGCAGCTTAGTACCCTCGGGACAGGGCTATGGCTACACCTTC. Its amino acids are CASSLVPSGQGYGYTF.